This entry features one TCR beta chain sequence. The likely explanation is a read error, given a far larger clone one base away. As processed by the authors: Filtering differed, since immunoSEQ gave only junction sequences and no quality scores. Sequenced by immunoSEQ multiplex PCR; TCRdb stores in-frame clones only, minus some. The V and J calls and clone size were taken over from that table, and D and trimming were inferred from the DNA. The repertoire includes approximately 470,000 clones, about 84% of them detected once, and about 13% sits in the top ten. CDR1 LNHDA and CDR2 SQIVND come from the germline V gene (reference sequence). This CDR3 spans 15 amino acids. This sample was taken from a study of shared clonotypes between healthy human individuals. Study details: Donor ages ranged 18 to 49 years: a couple of women, a few men.

Only Caucasian adults living in Nashville, Tennessee served as donors. The sequenced sample consisted of PBMCs. The TCR sequence derives from a woman aged 40 to 50 in good health. Some clones in this sample may be carry-over from other donors' samples. This chain joins TRBV19 and TRBJ1-1, with D tentatively TRBD1 (5 bases). The CDR3 nucleotides are TGTGCCAGTAGTATTTCGGGCAGGGTGAACACTGAAGCTTCCTTT. This gives the protein CASSISGRVNTEASF.